One sample yielded the 9 T cell receptor beta chains listed below, sequenced in a study of immune heterogeneity within non-small cell lung tumors (dated by TCRdb to 2016 to 2018). Sequencing relied on a HiSeq X Ten. A multiplex PCR system amplified the TCR beta CDR3 region, with a first 10-cycle round using 32 V-gene forward and 13 J-gene reverse primers. The raw public data were reprocessed by TCRdb itself: fastp quality trimming at Q25, MiXCR clonotype calling, in-frame beta chains only. For every CDR3 protein sequence, its rows merge into one entry that carries the most common genes and DNA. Counted in this sample were about 21,000 distinct CDR3 sequences; around 28% of them appeared once. Clones ranked in the top ten supply around 4.6% of the sample. The TCR template was genomic DNA extracted from bulk tumor tissue, and around 540 ng of gDNA was amplified for each sample. During surgery, multiple biopsies were taken from each primary tumor and placed as far apart as possible within the tumor mass. The study cohort was described as untreated and was composed of newly diagnosed NSCLC cases undergoing curative surgery.

The sample taken for sequencing was lung tumor tissue. The origin of the receptors is a man between 35 and 55 years old with non-small cell lung cancer.

This clonotype was found many times. This chain connects TRBV28 to TRBJ1-1, with D tentatively TRBD1 (5 bases). CDR1 and CDR2 from the germline V gene are MDHEN and SYDVKM. The germline V and J ends were trimmed by 5 bases and 13 bases, with 17 bases remaining between them. This CDR3 is built from 12 residues. CDR3 sequence (DNA): TGTGCCAGCAGTAAGGGACTGGGATCGGTTTTCTTT. Translating it yields CASSKGLGSVFF.

The V and J genes are TRBV18 and TRBJ1-1; D is possibly TRBD1 (6 bases). With 2 bases removed from V and 7 bases from J, the gap between germline ends came to 17 bases. The CDR3 sequence is 15 residues long. Germline lookup yields CDR1 KGHSH and CDR2 LQKENI. The DNA for the CDR3 is TGTGCCAGCTCACCAACACAGGGATCGAGGGGTGAAGCTTTCTTT. Residues: CASSPTQGSRGEAFF.

Sample share makes this clonotype medium-sized. The chain carries TRBV28 and TRBJ2-7, with D perhaps being TRBD1 or TRBD2 (6 bases each). This CDR3 has 14 amino acids. Germline CDR1 and CDR2: MDHEN and SYDVKM. Deletions cut 7 bases from V and 0 bases from J, with 13 bases between. CDR3 DNA sequence: TGTGCCAGCAACAACGAGGGGGGCTCCTACGAGCAGTACTTC. Translation: CASNNEGGSYEQYF.

This clonotype occurred a few times. The rearrangement uses TRBV19 and TRBJ2-3, with D possibly TRBD2 on 5 matching bases. The V and J ends lost 5 bases and 0 bases respectively, with 9 bases between them. The CDR3 consists of 14 residues. Germline CDR1 is LNHDA and CDR2 is SQIVND (reference sequence). As DNA, the CDR3 is TGTGCCAGTAGTTCCGGGATTAGCACAGATACGCAGTATTTT. It codes for CASSSGISTDTQYF.

In the case of this clonotype: Likely a read error: the CDR3 ends without its conserved phenylalanine or tryptophan. This chain joins TRBV2 and TRBJ1-5; 8 nucleotides align to TRBD1. CDR1 is SNHLY, CDR2 FYNNEI, per germline. This CDR3 has 14 amino acids. Trimming at V came to 2 bases and at J to 9 bases, leaving 6 bases not matched to a gene. CDR3 region: CASSETLGTGPQHL. DNA for the CDR3: TGTGCCAGCAGTGAAACTCTGGGGACAGGGCCCCAGCATCTT.

This chain connects TRBV20-1 to TRBJ2-2, with 9 bases aligning to TRBD1. CDR1 DFQATT and CDR2 SNEGSKA come from the germline V gene (reference sequence). V lost 5 bases and J lost 6; bases outside the gene matches: 7. The CDR3 is made up of 14 amino acids. Here the CDR3 DNA reads TGCAGTGCTGGGAGGACAGGGGTAGCCGGGGAGCTGTTTTTT. This sequence encodes CSAGRTGVAGELFF.

The chain employs TRBV20-1 and TRBJ2-4; D remains ambiguous. Germline lookup yields CDR1 DFQATT and CDR2 SNEGSKA (reference sequence). The CDR3 runs 14 residues. V was trimmed by 4 bases and J by 0 bases, leaving 10 bases between them. CDR3: CSATVSLAKNIQYF. As DNA, the CDR3 is TGCAGTGCTACTGTCTCGCTAGCCAAAAACATTCAGTACTTC.

The chain links TRBV7-2 to TRBJ2-4; D is tentatively TRBD1 or TRBD2 (5 bases each). Germline loops: CDR1 SGHTA, CDR2 FQGNSA. The V end was cut by 5 bases, the J end by 4 bases, with 15 bases between. The CDR3 has 15 residues. The CDR3 loop is CASSLGERRKNIQYF. The CDR3 DNA reads as TGTGCCAGCAGCCTAGGGGAGCGGAGGAAAAACATTCAGTACTTC.

The chain employs TRBV25-1 and TRBJ2-6, with D perhaps being TRBD1 or TRBD2 (6 bases each). This CDR3 is built from 16 residues. Germline values: CDR1 MGHDK, CDR2 SYGVNS. Trimming took off 4 bases at V and 0 bases at J, with 10 bases between the two ends. The chain's CDR3 is CASSVGGTSGANVLTF. The DNA for the CDR3 is TGTGCCAGCAGTGTGGGGGGCACCTCTGGGGCCAACGTCCTGACTTTC.